The 20 T cell receptor beta chains in this list originate from one sample, sequenced in a study of prognosis after radiotherapy for stage I lung cancer. Genomic DNA provided the template from which TCR beta CDR3 was amplified by two-round multiplex PCR. Primers (each specific to one TRBV or TRBJ gene) were used in first-round PCR. Each CDR3 protein gets one entry after TCRdb re-called the multiplex PCR reads with MiXCR. Here the sample spans 20,000 to 25,000 distinct CDR3 sequences, around 40% being singletons. Sequenced material: PBMCs, taken before or after stereotactic body radiation therapy (not recorded which). The receptors were sampled from a donor older than 45 with non-small cell lung cancer.

As concerns this clonotype: An end of the junction differs from the germline gene, which may be a read error. The V gene is TRBV2, the J gene TRBJ1-6, with D perhaps matching TRBD1 (6 bases). Germline CDR1 and CDR2: SNHLY and FYNNEI. The length of the CDR3 is 11 residues. The CDR3, as DNA: TGTGCCAGCAGTGAAGCGGGGGCCCCCCGCTTT. Its protein product is CASSEAGAPRF. Filled out from reference TRBV2 and TRBJ1-6, the complete variable domain reads EPEVTQTPSHQVTQMGQEVILRCVPISNHLYFYWYRQILGQKVEFLVSFYNNEISEKSEIFDDQFSVERPDGSNFTLKIRSTKLEDSAMYFCASSEAGAPRFGNGTRLTVT.

V and J are TRBV5-1 and TRBJ2-1; D is unresolved. The CDR3 spans 16 residues. CDR1 is SGHRS and CDR2 is YFSETQ in the germline V gene. Trimming shortened V by 2 bases and J by 9 bases, and 21 bases separated the two germline ends. The CDR3 DNA is TGCGCCAGCAGCTTACAGCCGACCGGGTTCCCAAGTGAGCAGTTCTTC. As protein: CASSLQPTGFPSEQFF. Based on the CDR3 plus reference TRBV5-1 and TRBJ2-1, the full variable domain is KAGVTQTPRYLIKTRGQQVTLSCSPISGHRSVSWYQQTPGQGLQFLFEYFSETQRNKGNFPGRFSGRQFSNSRSEMNVSTLELGDSALYLCASSLQPTGFPSEQFFGPGTRLTVL.

The V and J genes are TRBV5-1 and TRBJ2-1; a weak D match, TRBD1 (7 bases). The CDR3 sequence is 17 residues long. CDR1 is SGHRS, CDR2 YFSETQ, per germline. V lost 0 bases, J lost 0 bases, and 13 bases lay in between. The CDR3 region is CASSLGPQGGSYNEQFF. The DNA for the CDR3 is TGCGCCAGCAGCTTGGGCCCCCAGGGGGGCTCCTACAATGAGCAGTTCTTC. Drawing the rest from reference TRBV5-1 and TRBJ2-1, the complete variable domain is KAGVTQTPRYLIKTRGQQVTLSCSPISGHRSVSWYQQTPGQGLQFLFEYFSETQRNKGNFPGRFSGRQFSNSRSEMNVSTLELGDSALYLCASSLGPQGGSYNEQFFGPGTRLTVL.

The table lists this clonotype with a few counts. The rearrangement uses TRBV6-1 and TRBJ1-2; no definite D call. Germline V CDR1 and CDR2: MNHNS, SASEGT. The CDR3 length is 14 residues. Trimming pared 1 base from V and 8 bases from J, leaving 14 bases between. The CDR3 spells CASSEGAGPHGYTF. The CDR3 bases are TGTGCCAGCAGTGAAGGGGCAGGCCCCCACGGCTACACCTTC.

With regard to this clonotype: One base separates it from a far larger clone, so it is likely a read error. V and J are TRBV6-1 and TRBJ1-2; 9 bases match TRBD1. Germline values: CDR1 MNHNS, CDR2 SASEGT. The length of the CDR3 is 16 residues. The V gene end was trimmed by 6 bases and the J gene end by 3 bases; junction bases not matched to a gene: 11. In nucleotides, the CDR3 is TGTGCCAGCAGCTTAGACGGGACAGGGAGCTACTATGGCTACACCTTC. Residues: CASSLDGTGSYYGYTF.

This clonotype has only one observation. The chain recombines TRBV28 with TRBJ1-1; possibly TRBD1 for D (5 bases). CDR1 MDHEN and CDR2 SYDVKM come from the germline V gene. The CDR3 covers 16 residues. With 4 bases removed from V and 0 bases from J, the gap between germline ends came to 15 bases. In DNA form, the CDR3 reads TGTGCCAGCAGTTCTTTTTCGACAGACCTGAACACTGAAGCTTTCTTT. Translated, it gives CASSSFSTDLNTEAFF.

J is TRBJ1-1 and V is TRBV30; D is unresolved. CDR3 length: 13 residues. Per germline, CDR1 GTSNPN and CDR2 SVGIG (reference sequence). Trimming left V 2 bases short and J 1 base short, with 8 bases between. CDR3 loop: CAWSRDPNTEAFF. CDR3 DNA sequence: TGTGCCTGGAGTCGGGATCCGAACACTGAAGCTTTCTTT.

Notes on this clonotype: Since a far larger clone is one base different, this is likely a read error. V usage is TRBV27 and J usage is TRBJ2-7; D is perhaps TRBD2 (6 bases). V was shortened by 3 bases and J by 7 bases, with 25 bases between the two germline ends. CDR3 length equals 17 residues. CDR1 and CDR2 from the germline V gene are MNHEY and SMNVEV (reference sequence). This CDR3 is CASSFSAGNPVYNEQYF. The DNA of the CDR3 is TGTGCCAGCAGTTTCTCCGCGGGGAACCCGGTCTACAATGAGCAGTACTTC.

This chain uses TRBV10-2 with TRBJ1-2; a weak D match, TRBD1 (6 bases). Per germline, CDR1 WSHSY and CDR2 SAAADI. The CDR3 is made up of 13 amino acids. The V and J ends lost 3 bases and 8 bases respectively, with 13 bases between them. This chain's CDR3 is CASSDPDSSGYTF. The CDR3 DNA reads as TGCGCCAGCAGTGATCCGGACAGCAGCGGCTACACCTTC.

The chain joins TRBV9 to TRBJ2-1; the D gene is possibly TRBD1 (5 bases). The CDR3 covers 14 residues. V was cut by 0 bases and J by 13 bases, with 17 bases left in between. Germline V gene lookup returns CDR1 SGDLS and CDR2 YYNGEE. The CDR3 nucleotides are TGTGCCAGCAGCGTAGTCCCAAGGGGCAATAATCAGTTCTTC. As protein: CASSVVPRGNNQFF.

By share, this clonotype ranks as medium-sized. This chain links TRBV5-1 with TRBJ1-2, with 7 positions matching TRBD1. Losses at the gene ends were 3 bases for V and 10 bases for J; bases not matched to a gene: 3. The CDR3 totals 11 residues. CDR1 and CDR2 from the germline V gene are SGHRS and YFSETQ. CDR3 residues: CASSSGTDYTF. The CDR3 bases are TGCGCCAGCAGCTCCGGGACAGACTACACCTTC. Drawing the rest from reference TRBV5-1 and TRBJ1-2, the complete variable domain is KAGVTQTPRYLIKTRGQQVTLSCSPISGHRSVSWYQQTPGQGLQFLFEYFSETQRNKGNFPGRFSGRQFSNSRSEMNVSTLELGDSALYLCASSSGTDYTFGSGTRLTVV.

This clonotype occurred many times. CDR3 in amino acids: CASSEGALVNYGYTF. CDR3 nucleotide sequence: TGTGCCAGCAGCGAGGGGGCTCTTGTAAACTATGGCTACACCTTC. The chain joins TRBV9 to TRBJ1-2; 7 bases fit TRBD1. Germline CDR1 SGDLS, CDR2 YYNGEE. The CDR3 has 15 residues. Unmatched junction bases numbered 7, after V lost 3 bases and J lost 2 bases.

To note about this clonotype: This is likely an artifact of a read error, given a far larger clone one base away. This sequence joins TRBV15 and TRBJ1-6; perhaps TRBD1 as D (5 bases). The DNA matches TRBJ1-1 better at its end, which makes the J call doubtful. Per germline, CDR1 LNHNV and CDR2 YYDKDF (reference sequence). This CDR3 is 14 amino acids long. The CDR3 reads CATSIARAGTEAFF. The CDR3 DNA follows: TGTGCCACCAGCATAGCCAGGGCTGGCACTGAAGCTTTCTTT.

This clonotype has at least ten counts. The chain recombines TRBV2 with TRBJ2-5; 8 bases agree with TRBD2. This CDR3 spans 15 amino acids. Germline CDR1 SNHLY, CDR2 FYNNEI. V gave up 3 bases and J gave up 4 bases; unmatched junction bases: 7. The CDR3 coding sequence is TGTGCCAGCAGTGATACAGCGGGGGCCCCAGAGACCCAGTACTTC. Its translation is CASSDTAGAPETQYF. Filled out from reference TRBV2 and TRBJ2-5, the complete variable domain reads EPEVTQTPSHQVTQMGQEVILRCVPISNHLYFYWYRQILGQKVEFLVSFYNNEISEKSEIFDDQFSVERPDGSNFTLKIRSTKLEDSAMYFCASSDTAGAPETQYFGPGTRLLVL.

There are many counts of this clonotype. The chain links TRBV9 to TRBJ2-2, with a tentative D call TRBD2 (5 bases). The germline gives CDR1 SGDLS, CDR2 YYNGEE. V shed 3 bases and J shed 1 base, with 13 bases lying between them. The CDR3 contains 16 residues. The CDR3 DNA reads as TGTGCCAGCAGCGCGGAGGCTTACAAGAACACCGGGGAGCTGTTTTTT. Protein product: CASSAEAYKNTGELFF.

V is TRBV5-4 and J is TRBJ2-3; 7 bases fit TRBD2. Trimming removed 3 bases from V and 0 bases from J; junction bases left unmatched: 7. The CDR3 consists of 16 residues. The V gene's germline CDR1 is SGHNT and CDR2 YYREEE (reference sequence). CDR3 in DNA: TGTGCCAGCAGCTGGGGGGGGGGTGGTAGCACAGATACGCAGTATTTT. Translation gives CASSWGGGGSTDTQYF.

In this sample, this clonotype turned up many times. This chain connects TRBV2 to TRBJ2-7; 7 bases align to TRBD1. With 5 bases clipped from V and 3 bases from J, the junction kept 4 bases outside the gene matches. Germline CDR1 reads SNHLY; CDR2 reads FYNNEI. The CDR3 is 13 amino acids. The CDR3 spells CASSRDSNYEQYF. In nucleotides, the CDR3 is TGTGCCAGCAGTAGGGACAGTAACTACGAGCAGTACTTC.

The chain couples TRBV28 to TRBJ1-3; D not resolved. V was clipped by 1 base and J by 5 bases, with 6 bases between them. The V gene's germline CDR1 is MDHEN and CDR2 SYDVKM. CDR3 length: 13 residues. CDR3 sequence (DNA): TGTGCCAGCAGTTTATTAGCCCGAAACACCATATATTTT. It specifies CASSLLARNTIYF.

This clonotype has more than one count but fewer than ten. The CDR3 DNA sequence: TGTGCCAGCATTCGGGGGACGGAGCAGTACTTC. Encoded protein: CASIRGTEQYF. The rearrangement links TRBV27 to TRBJ2-7; tentative D call: TRBD2 (6 bases). Between the trimmed V and J ends, which lost 7 bases and 7 bases, there was a span of 11 bases. The CDR3 loop spans 11 amino acids. Germline V CDR1 and CDR2: MNHEY, SMNVEV (reference sequence).

The chain has TRBV6-2 or TRBV6-3 and TRBJ2-6; a possible D gene is TRBD2 (6 bases). Trimming removed 5 bases at V and 10 bases at J, with 24 bases between. Germline values: CDR1 MNHEY, CDR2 SVGEGT. The CDR3 consists of 17 residues. The CDR3 DNA reads as TGTGCCAGCAGTGAACGTGTAATAGGGACTGGGTCTAACGTCCTGACTTTC. It translates to CASSERVIGTGSNVLTF.